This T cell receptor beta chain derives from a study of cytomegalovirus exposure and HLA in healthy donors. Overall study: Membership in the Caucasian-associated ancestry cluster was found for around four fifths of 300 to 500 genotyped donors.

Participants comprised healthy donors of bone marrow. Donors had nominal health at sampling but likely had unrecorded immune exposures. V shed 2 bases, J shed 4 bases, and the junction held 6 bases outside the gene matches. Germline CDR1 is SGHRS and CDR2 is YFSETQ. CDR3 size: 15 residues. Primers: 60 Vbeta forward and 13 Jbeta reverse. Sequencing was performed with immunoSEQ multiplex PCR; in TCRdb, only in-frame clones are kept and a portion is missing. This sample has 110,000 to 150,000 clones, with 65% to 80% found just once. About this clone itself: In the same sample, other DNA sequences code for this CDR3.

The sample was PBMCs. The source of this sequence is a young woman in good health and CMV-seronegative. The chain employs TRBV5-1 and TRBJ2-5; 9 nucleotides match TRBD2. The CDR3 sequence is CASSFLAGRRETQYF. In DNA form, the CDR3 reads TGCGCCAGCAGCTTCCTAGCGGGGCGGAGAGAGACCCAGTACTTC.